This TCR beta chain was captured by sequencing in a study of PD-L1 blockade in urothelial cancer (dated by TCRdb to the late 2010s). At the level of the whole study: Every patient began therapy around 2014 and was given atezolizumab 1,200 mg intravenously every 3 weeks. Five patients were excluded from tumor TCR analyses because tumors from two patients failed quality control and three patients had no tumor available. Pretreatment blood TCR-seq was available for 27 to 30 patients, at least one posttreatment blood collection was obtained for approximately 24 patients, and tumor TCR-seq was available for approximately 24 patients. An exploratory multi-omic analysis was conducted of the somatic, immune and clinical correlates of response to PD-L1 blockade with atezolizumab in urothelial cancer. Tumor samples yielded a median of approximately 1,300 T cells and 950 to 1,200 unique TCRs, with median clonality about 0.096 and T cell proportion about 0.099. Durable clinical benefit was achieved by nine patients and was not achieved by 20 patients. TCR sequencing covered pretreatment tumor samples and matched, serially collected peripheral blood taken before and after atezolizumab treatment. In the same patients who had TCR sequencing, pretreatment tumors also underwent whole exome sequencing and RNA sequencing. About 85% of the roughly 29 patients were males with bladder-origin urothelial cancer, and about 60% of the 29 reported a prior smoking history. Patients had an ECOG performance status of 0 or 1 and had received between 0 and 3 prior chemotherapy regimens. Durable clinical benefit was defined as a progression-free survival longer than 6 months, and TCR features were additionally tested against progression-free survival and overall survival. Overall study outcomes, separate from this receptor: Patients with durable benefit showed greater expansion of tumor-associated TCR clones in peripheral blood 3 weeks after starting treatment (n of about 20, p = 0.022). The proportion of tumor-infiltrating T lymphocytes was higher in patients with durable benefit (n ≈ 22, Mann-Whitney p = 0.047). The tumor samples were FFPE and were not collected immediately before treatment, and because only one sample per patient was used, heterogeneity may have been missed. Because the sample size was small (n ≈ 29) and many of the analyses were exploratory, the results are meant to be hypothesis-generating.

The time point label, read with the paper, signifies: pretreatment tumor sample. A total of around 30 patients with locally advanced or metastatic urothelial carcinoma, treated at Memorial Sloan Kettering on a trial protocol, made up the cohort. All tumor tissue used for sequencing was obtained before atezolizumab dosing. The Qiagen DNeasy Blood extraction kit was used to purify genomic DNA from total PBMCs and from tumor samples. Including the terminal cysteine and phenylalanine, the CDR3 comprises 17 residues. The kept DNA is CDR3 alone, 51 bases in frame from the first base. CDR1 and CDR2, per the germline V gene (reference sequence), are LNHDA and SQIVND. V drops 4 bases and J drops 4 bases, leaving 20 bases in between. Synthetic TCR analog templates were spiked into each PCR to estimate absolute template abundance from read counts. In FFPE tumors, housekeeping genes were amplified and quantified as a way to estimate usable DNA and compute T cell fraction. TCRbeta CDR3 regions were amplified from genomic DNA with bias-controlled V and J gene primers using the immunoSEQ assay. Rearranged TCRbeta segments were sequenced at approximately 20X coverage. Concerning the study's data processing: Sequencing errors were corrected by clustering and CDR3s were annotated against IMGT to assign V, D and J genes. Downstream analyses used only productive TCRbeta rearrangements, leaving out any out-of-frame or stop-codon sequences. Clonality was computed as one minus Shannon entropy normalized by the log of the number of unique productive sequences. Fisher's exact test with Benjamini-Hochberg correction, at a threshold of adjusted p below 0.01, was used to find clones that differed between time points or between blood and tumor. TCRdb took over this immuneACCESS table, retaining in-frame rearrangements with V and J assigned. Such tables are incomplete; in checked studies, under half of the missing clones stem from an unresolved V gene, and the remainder is unexplained. V and J calls and clone size are given by that table; D and trimming were obtained from the DNA. In all, the sample holds about 32,000 clones, and approximately 40% of those were seen once. The ten largest make up more than 8.5% of the sample.

In the case of this clone: The specificity of this receptor is unknown. Within one base of it there is no much larger clone, and no base qualities were kept.

This clonotype originated in a man aged 60 to 69 with urothelial cancer. The chain couples TRBV19 to TRBJ1-5, and TRBD1 may be the D gene, going by 6 matching bases. The starting material was tumor tissue, obtained before atezolizumab (anti-PD-L1) treatment. The DNA sequence is given as TGTGCCAGTAGTAAAGGCCCCCGTGGGCAGGGGAATCAGCCCCAGCATTTT. This is translated as CASSKGPRGQGNQPQHF. The CDR3, completed at both ends by the reference TRBV19 and TRBJ1-5 genes, gives the full variable domain DGGITQSPKYLFRKEGQNVTLSCEQNLNHDAMYWYRQDPGQGLRLIYYSQIVNDFQKGDIAEGYSVSREKKESFPLTVTSAQKNPTAFYLCASSKGPRGQGNQPQHFGDGTRLSIL.